The source of this T cell receptor beta chain is a study of tumor-infiltrating lymphocytes in primary liver carcinoma. Overall study results and limits: Presence in all five tumor regions was observed for only about 7-24% of top clones.

This clonotype was seen only a few times. The target antigen is unknown. This could be a read error, since a much larger clone is one nucleotide away. Both RNA and DNA were isolated together from about 21-30 mg of bulk tissue that had not been sorted. Total RNA (around 500 ng) served as template for TCR beta cDNA synthesis primed by a constant-region primer. Slightly modified ARM-PCR with three nested multiplex PCR rounds yielded TCR beta libraries. TCRdb reprocessed the multiplex PCR reads via MiXCR and lists one record per CDR3 protein. This table has about 99,000 distinct CDR3 sequences, approximately 71% appearing once. The source is a woman aged 55-75 years with primary liver carcinoma and hepatitis B virus infection. The specimen sequenced was liver tumor tissue from sampling region 5. Subset here: tumor region T5, tumor centre.

CDR3 protein: CAWSRADYGYTF. CDR3 sequence (DNA): TGTGCCTGGAGTAGAGCCGACTATGGCTACACCTTC. V is TRBV30 and J is TRBJ1-2; D is unclear. Germline loops: CDR1 GTSNPN, CDR2 SVGIG (reference sequence). The CDR3 is made up of 12 amino acids. The ends were cut back, 2 bases at V and 3 bases at J, with 7 bases in the middle.